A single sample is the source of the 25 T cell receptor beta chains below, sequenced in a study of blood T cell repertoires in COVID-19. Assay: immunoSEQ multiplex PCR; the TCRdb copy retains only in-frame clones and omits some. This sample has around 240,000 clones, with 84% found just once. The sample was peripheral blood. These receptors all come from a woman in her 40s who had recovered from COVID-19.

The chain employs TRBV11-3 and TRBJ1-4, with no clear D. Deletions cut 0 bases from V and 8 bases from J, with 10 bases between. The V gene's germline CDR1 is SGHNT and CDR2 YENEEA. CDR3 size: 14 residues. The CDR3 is CASSLEDAGEKLFF. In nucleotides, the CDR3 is TGTGCCAGCAGCTTAGAGGATGCGGGGGAAAAACTGTTTTTT.

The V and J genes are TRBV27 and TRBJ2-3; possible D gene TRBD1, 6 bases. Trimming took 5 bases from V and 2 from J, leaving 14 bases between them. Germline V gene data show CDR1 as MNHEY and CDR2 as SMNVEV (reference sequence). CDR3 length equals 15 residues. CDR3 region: CASSPQDRLTDTQYF. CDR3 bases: TGTGCCAGCAGTCCCCAAGACAGGCTCACAGATACGCAGTATTTT.

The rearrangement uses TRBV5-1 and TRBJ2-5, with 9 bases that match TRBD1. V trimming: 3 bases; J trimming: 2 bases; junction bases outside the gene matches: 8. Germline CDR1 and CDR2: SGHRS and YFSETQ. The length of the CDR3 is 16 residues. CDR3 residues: CASSSRDRASQETQYF. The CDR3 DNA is TGCGCCAGCAGCTCCCGGGACAGGGCTTCACAAGAGACCCAGTACTTC.

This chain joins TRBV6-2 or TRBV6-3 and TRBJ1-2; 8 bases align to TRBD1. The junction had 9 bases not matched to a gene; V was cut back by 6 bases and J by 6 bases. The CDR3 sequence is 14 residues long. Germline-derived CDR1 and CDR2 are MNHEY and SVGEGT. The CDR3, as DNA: TGTGCCAGCAGCCCGACAGGGGAACGGAATGGCTACACCTTC. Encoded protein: CASSPTGERNGYTF.

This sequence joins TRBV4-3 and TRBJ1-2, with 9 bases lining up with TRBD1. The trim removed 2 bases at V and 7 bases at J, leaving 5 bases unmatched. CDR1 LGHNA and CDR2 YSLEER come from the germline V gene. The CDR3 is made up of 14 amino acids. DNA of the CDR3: TGCGCCAGCAGCCAACCGGGACAGGGAGGTGGCTACACCTTC. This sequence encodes CASSQPGQGGGYTF.

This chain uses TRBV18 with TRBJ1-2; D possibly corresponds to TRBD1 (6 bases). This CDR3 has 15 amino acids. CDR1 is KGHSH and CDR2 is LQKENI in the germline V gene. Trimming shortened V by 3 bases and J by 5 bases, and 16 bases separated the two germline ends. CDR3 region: CASSPPSGVQYGYTF. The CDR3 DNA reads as TGTGCCAGCTCACCCCCGTCAGGGGTGCAGTATGGCTACACCTTC.

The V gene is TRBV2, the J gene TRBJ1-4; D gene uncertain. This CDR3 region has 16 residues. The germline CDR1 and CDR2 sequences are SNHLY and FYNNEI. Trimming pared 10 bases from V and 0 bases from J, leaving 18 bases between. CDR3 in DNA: TGTGCCACATCAAGAGGGTTGTGGGCAACTAATGAAAAACTGTTTTTT. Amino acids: CATSRGLWATNEKLFF.

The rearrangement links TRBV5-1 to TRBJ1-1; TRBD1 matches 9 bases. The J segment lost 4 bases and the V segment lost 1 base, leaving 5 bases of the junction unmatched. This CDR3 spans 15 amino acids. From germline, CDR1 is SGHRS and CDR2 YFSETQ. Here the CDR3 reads CASSLNPTGGTEAFF. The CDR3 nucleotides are TGCGCCAGCAGCTTGAACCCGACAGGGGGCACTGAAGCTTTCTTT.

CDR3 in amino acids: CASSHLLRYGETQYF. The CDR3 bases are TGTGCCAGCAGCCACCTTCTCCGGTATGGAGAGACCCAGTACTTC. The chain recombines TRBV5-8 with TRBJ2-5; no firm D call. The CDR3 has 15 residues. From germline, CDR1 is SGHTS and CDR2 YDEGEE. The V end was cut by 4 bases, the J end by 4 bases, with 17 bases between.

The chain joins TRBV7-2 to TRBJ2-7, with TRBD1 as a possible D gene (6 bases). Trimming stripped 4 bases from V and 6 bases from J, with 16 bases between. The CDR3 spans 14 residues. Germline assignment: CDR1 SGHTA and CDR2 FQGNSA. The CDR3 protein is CASSSQGFSSEQYF. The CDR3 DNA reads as TGTGCCAGCAGCTCCCAGGGGTTTTCGTCCGAGCAGTACTTC.

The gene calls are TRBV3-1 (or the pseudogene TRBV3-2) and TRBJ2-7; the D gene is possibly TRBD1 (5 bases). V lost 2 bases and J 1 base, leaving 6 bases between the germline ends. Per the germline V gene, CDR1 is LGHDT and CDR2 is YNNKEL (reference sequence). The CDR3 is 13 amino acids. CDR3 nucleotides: TGTGCCAGCAGCCAAAGGGGTTCCTACGAGCAGTACTTC. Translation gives CASSQRGSYEQYF.

CDR3 amino acids: CAISEGSGLADTQYF. CDR3 sequence (DNA): TGTGCCATCAGTGAGGGTAGCGGGCTGGCAGATACGCAGTATTTT. The chain combines TRBV10-3 with TRBJ2-3; 7 bases agree with TRBD2. CDR3 length: 15 residues. Looked up from germline, CDR1 is ENHRY and CDR2 is SYGVKD. The V gene end was trimmed by 2 bases and the J gene end by 4 bases; junction bases not matched to a gene: 6.

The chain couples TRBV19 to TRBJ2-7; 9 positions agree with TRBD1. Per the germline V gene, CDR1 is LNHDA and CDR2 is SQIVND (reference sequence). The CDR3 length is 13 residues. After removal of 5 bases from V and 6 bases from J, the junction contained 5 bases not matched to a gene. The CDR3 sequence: CASSVGQGSEQYF. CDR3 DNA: TGTGCCAGTAGTGTGGGACAGGGAAGCGAGCAGTACTTC.

The CDR3 DNA sequence: TGTGCCATCAGTGAGGTTGAGGGGGCCACTGAAGCTTTCTTT. It specifies CAISEVEGATEAFF. The rearrangement links TRBV10-3 to TRBJ1-1; the match to TRBD1 covers 7 bases. CDR1 and CDR2 from the germline V gene are ENHRY and SYGVKD. After removal of 2 bases from V and 4 bases from J, the junction contained 4 bases not matched to a gene. This CDR3 contains 14 residues.

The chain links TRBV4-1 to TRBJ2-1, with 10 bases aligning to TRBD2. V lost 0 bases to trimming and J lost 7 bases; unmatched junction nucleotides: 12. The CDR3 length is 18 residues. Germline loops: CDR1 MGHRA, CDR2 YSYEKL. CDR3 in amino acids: CASSQEFGAGGQRNEQFF. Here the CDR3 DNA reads TGCGCCAGCAGCCAAGAATTCGGAGCGGGGGGGCAACGAAATGAGCAGTTCTTC.

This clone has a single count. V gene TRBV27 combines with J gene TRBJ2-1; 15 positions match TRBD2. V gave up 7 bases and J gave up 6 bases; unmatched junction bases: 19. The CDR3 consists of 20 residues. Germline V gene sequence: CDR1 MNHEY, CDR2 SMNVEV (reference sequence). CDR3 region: CASTKRTPLMGLAGGNEQFF. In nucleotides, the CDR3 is TGTGCCAGCACTAAACGGACGCCCCTGATGGGACTAGCGGGGGGCAATGAGCAGTTCTTC.

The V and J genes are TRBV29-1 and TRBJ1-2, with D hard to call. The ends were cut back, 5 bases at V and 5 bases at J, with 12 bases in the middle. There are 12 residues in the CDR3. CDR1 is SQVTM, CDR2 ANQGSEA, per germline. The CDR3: CSVSLDLYGYTF. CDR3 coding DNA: TGCAGCGTTAGCCTCGACTTATATGGCTACACCTTC.

The CDR3 is CASSQYRDSSSYNSPLHF. The CDR3 nucleotides are TGTGCCAGCAGTCAATATAGGGACTCTAGCTCCTATAATTCACCCCTCCACTTT. The chain employs TRBV2 and TRBJ1-6, with D perhaps TRBD1 (5 bases). This CDR3 region has 18 residues. Per the germline V gene, CDR1 is SNHLY and CDR2 is FYNNEI. V was clipped by 5 bases and J by 0 bases, with 17 bases between them.

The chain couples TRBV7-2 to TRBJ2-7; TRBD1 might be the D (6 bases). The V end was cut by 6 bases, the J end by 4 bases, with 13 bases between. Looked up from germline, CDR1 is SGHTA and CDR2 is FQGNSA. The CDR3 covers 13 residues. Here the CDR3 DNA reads TGTGCCAGCAGTTCAGGGGTAGGGTACGAGCAGTACTTC. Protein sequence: CASSSGVGYEQYF.

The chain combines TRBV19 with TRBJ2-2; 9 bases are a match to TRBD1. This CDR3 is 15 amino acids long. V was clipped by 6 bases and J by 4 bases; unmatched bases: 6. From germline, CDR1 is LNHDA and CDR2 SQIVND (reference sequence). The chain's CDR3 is CASRRQGGSTGELFF. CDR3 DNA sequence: TGTGCCAGTAGGAGACAGGGGGGTAGCACCGGGGAGCTGTTTTTT.

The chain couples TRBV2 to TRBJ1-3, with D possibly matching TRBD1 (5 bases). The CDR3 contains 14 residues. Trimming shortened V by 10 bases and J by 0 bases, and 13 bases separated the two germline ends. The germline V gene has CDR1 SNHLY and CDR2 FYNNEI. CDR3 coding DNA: TGTGCCACCCGGGGGGGAGACTCTGGAAACACCATATATTTT. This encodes CATRGGDSGNTIYF.

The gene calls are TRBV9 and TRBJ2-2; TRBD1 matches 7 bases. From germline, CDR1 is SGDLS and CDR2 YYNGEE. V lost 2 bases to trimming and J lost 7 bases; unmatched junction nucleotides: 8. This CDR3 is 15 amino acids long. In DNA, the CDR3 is TGTGCCAGCAGCGTGAGAGAGGGGGCGTACGGGGAGCTGTTTTTT. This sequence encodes CASSVREGAYGELFF. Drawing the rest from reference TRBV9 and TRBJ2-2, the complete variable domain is DSGVTQTPKHLITATGQRVTLRCSPRSGDLSVYWYQQSLDQGLQFLIQYYNGEERAKGNILERFSAQQFPDLHSELNLSSLELGDSALYFCASSVREGAYGELFFGEGSRLTVL.

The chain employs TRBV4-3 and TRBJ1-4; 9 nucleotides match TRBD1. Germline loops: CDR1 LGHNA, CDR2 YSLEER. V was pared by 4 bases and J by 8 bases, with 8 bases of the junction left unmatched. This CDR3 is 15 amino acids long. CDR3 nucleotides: TGCGCCAGCAGCCCCATACAGGGGGCGTGGGAAAAACTGTTTTTT. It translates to CASSPIQGAWEKLFF.

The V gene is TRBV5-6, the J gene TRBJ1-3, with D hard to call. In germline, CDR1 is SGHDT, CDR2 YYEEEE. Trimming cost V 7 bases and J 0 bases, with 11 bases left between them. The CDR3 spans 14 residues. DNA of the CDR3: TGTGCCAGCGCGGGAAGGCTCTCTGGAAACACCATATATTTT. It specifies CASAGRLSGNTIYF. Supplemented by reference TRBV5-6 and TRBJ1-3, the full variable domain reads DAGVTQSPTHLIKTRGQQVTLRCSPKSGHDTVSWYQQALGQGPQFIFQYYEEEERQRGNFPDRFSGHQFPNYSSELNVNALLLGDSALYLCASAGRLSGNTIYFGEGSWLTVV.

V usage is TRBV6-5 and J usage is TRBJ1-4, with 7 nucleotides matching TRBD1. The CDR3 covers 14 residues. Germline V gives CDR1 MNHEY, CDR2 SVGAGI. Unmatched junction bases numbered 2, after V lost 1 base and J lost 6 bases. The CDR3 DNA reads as TGTGCCAGCAGTTACTTTACAGGGGATGAAAAACTGTTTTTT. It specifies CASSYFTGDEKLFF.